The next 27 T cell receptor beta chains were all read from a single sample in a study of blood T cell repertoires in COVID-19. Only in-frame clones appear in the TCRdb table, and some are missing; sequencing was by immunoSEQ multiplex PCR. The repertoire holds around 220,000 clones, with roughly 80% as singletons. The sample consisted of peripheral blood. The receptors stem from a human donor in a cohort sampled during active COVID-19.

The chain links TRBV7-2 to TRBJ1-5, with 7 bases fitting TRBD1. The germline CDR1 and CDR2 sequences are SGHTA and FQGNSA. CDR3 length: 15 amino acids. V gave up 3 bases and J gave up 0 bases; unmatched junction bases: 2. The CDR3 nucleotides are TGTGCCAGCAGCTTGACAGGGAATAGCAATCAGCCCCAGCATTTT. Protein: CASSLTGNSNQPQHF.

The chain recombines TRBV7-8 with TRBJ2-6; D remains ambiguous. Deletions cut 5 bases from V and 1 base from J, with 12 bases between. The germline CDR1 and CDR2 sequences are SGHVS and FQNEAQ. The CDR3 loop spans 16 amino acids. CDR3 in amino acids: CASSRAVTSGANVLTF. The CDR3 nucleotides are TGTGCCAGCAGCCGCGCGGTTACATCTGGGGCCAACGTCCTGACTTTC.

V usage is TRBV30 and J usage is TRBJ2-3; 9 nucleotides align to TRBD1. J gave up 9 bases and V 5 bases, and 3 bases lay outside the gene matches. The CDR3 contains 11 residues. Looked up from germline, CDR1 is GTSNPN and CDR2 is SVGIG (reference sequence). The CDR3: CAWAGTGTQYF. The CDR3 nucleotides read TGTGCCTGGGCCGGGACAGGGACGCAGTATTTT. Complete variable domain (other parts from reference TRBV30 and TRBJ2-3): SQTIHQWPATLVQPVGSPLSLECTVEGTSNPNLYWYRQAAGRGLQLLFYSVGIGQISSEVPQNLSASRPQDRQFILSSKKLLLSDSGFYLCAWAGTGTQYFGPGTRLTVL.

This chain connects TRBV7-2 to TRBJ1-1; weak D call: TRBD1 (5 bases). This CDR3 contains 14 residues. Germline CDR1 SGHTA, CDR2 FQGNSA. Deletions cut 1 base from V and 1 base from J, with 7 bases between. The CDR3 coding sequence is TGTGCCAGCAGCTTAGGCGGGGGGAACACTGAAGCTTTCTTT. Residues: CASSLGGGNTEAFF.

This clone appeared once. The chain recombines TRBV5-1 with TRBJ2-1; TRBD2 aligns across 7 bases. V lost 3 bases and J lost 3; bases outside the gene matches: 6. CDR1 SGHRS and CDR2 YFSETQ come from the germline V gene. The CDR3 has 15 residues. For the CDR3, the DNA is TGCGCCAGCAGCTCCGGGGAGGGGAACTACAATGAGCAGTTCTTC. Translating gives CASSSGEGNYNEQFF.

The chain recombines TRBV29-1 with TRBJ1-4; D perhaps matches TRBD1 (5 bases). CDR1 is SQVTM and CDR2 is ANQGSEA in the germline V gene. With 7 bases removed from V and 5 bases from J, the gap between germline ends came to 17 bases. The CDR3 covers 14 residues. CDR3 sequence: CSASEGRMNEKLFF. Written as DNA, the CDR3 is TGCAGCGCATCGGAGGGACGGATGAATGAAAAACTGTTTTTT.

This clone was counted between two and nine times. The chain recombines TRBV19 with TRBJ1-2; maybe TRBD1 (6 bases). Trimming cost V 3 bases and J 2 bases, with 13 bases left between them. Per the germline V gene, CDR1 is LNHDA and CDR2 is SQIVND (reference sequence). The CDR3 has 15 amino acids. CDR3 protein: CASSILRGRNYGYTF. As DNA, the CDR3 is TGTGCCAGTAGTATCCTCAGGGGCAGGAACTATGGCTACACCTTC. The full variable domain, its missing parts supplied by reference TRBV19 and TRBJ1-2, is DGGITQSPKYLFRKEGQNVTLSCEQNLNHDAMYWYRQDPGQGLRLIYYSQIVNDFQKGDIAEGYSVSREKKESFPLTVTSAQKNPTAFYLCASSILRGRNYGYTFGSGTRLTVV.

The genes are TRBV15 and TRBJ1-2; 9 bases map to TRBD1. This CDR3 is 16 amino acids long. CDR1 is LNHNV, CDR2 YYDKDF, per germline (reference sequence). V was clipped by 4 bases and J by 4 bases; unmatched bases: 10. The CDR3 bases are TGTGCCACCAGCACCCTCCCGGGACAGGGAGCCTATGGCTACACCTTC. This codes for CATSTLPGQGAYGYTF.

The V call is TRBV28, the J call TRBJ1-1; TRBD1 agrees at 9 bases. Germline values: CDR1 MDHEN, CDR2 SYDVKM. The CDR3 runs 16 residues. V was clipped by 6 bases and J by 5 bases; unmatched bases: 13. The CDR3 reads CASRGRGTGPLTEAFF. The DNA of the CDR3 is TGTGCCAGCAGGGGAAGGGGGACAGGGCCTCTGACTGAAGCTTTCTTT. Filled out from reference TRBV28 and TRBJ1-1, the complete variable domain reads DVKVTQSSRYLVKRTGEKVFLECVQDMDHENMFWYRQDPGLGLRLIYFSYDVKMKEKGDIPEGYSVSREKKERFSLILESASTNQTSMYLCASRGRGTGPLTEAFFGQGTRLTVV.

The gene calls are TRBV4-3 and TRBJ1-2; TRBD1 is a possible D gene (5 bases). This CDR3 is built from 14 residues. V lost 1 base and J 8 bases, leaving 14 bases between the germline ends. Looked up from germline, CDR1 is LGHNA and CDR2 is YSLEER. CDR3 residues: CASSQGSGEWGYTF. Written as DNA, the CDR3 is TGCGCCAGCAGCCAAGGGTCGGGGGAGTGGGGCTACACCTTC.

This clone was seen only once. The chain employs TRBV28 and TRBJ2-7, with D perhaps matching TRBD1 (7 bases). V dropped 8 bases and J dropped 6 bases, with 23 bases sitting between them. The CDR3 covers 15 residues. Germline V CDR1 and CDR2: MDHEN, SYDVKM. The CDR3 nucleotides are TGTGCCAGCCTCCCTGGCGGGCAGGGGGGACTCGAGCAGTACTTC. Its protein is CASLPGGQGGLEQYF.

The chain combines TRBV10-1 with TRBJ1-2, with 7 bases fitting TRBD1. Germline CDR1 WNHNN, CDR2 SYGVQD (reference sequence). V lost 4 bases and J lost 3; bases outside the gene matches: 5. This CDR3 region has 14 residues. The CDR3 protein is CASSGGQSYYGYTF. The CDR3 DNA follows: TGCGCCAGCAGTGGGGGACAGTCTTACTATGGCTACACCTTC.

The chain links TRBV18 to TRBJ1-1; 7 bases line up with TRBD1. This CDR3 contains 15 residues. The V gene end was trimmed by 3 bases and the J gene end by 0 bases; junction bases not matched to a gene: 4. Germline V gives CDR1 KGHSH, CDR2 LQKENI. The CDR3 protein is CASSPDRSMNTEAFF. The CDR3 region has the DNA TGTGCCAGCTCACCGGACAGGTCCATGAACACTGAAGCTTTCTTT. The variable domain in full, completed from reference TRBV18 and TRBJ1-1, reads NAGVMQNPRHLVRRRGQEARLRCSPMKGHSHVYWYRQLPEEGLKFMVYLQKENIIDESGMPKERFSAEFPKEGPSILRIQQVVRGDSAAYFCASSPDRSMNTEAFFGQGTRLTVV.

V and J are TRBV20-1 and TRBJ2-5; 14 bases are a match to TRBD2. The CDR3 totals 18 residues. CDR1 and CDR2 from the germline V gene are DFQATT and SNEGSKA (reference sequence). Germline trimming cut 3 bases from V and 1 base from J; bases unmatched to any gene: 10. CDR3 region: CSASHSGTSGGFQETQYF. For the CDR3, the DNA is TGCAGTGCTAGTCATTCCGGGACTAGCGGGGGCTTCCAAGAGACCCAGTACTTC.

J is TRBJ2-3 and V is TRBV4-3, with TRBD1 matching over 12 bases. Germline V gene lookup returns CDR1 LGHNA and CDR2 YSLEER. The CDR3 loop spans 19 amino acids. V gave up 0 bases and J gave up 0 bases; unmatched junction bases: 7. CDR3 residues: CASSQDGTGGFHSTDTQYF. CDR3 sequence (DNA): TGCGCCAGCAGCCAAGACGGGACAGGGGGCTTCCATAGCACAGATACGCAGTATTTT.

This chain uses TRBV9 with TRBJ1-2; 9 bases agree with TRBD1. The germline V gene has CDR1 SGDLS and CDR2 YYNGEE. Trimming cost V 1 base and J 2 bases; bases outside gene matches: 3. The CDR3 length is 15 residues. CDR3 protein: CASSVRQGENYGYTF. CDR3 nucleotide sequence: TGTGCCAGCAGCGTACGACAGGGGGAAAACTATGGCTACACCTTC.

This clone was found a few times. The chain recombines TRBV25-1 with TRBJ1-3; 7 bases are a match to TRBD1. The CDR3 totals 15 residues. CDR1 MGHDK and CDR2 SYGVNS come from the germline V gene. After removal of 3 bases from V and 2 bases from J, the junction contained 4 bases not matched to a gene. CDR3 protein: CASSEPGTAGNTIYF. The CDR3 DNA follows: TGTGCCAGCAGTGAGCCCGGGACAGCTGGAAACACCATATATTTT.

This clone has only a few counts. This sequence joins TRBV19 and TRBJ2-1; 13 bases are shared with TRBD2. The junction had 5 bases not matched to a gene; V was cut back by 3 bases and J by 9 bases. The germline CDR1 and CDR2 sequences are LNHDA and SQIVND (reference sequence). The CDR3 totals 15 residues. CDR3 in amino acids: CASSIGTSGKPEQFF. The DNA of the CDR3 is TGTGCCAGTAGTATCGGGACTAGCGGGAAGCCTGAGCAGTTCTTC.

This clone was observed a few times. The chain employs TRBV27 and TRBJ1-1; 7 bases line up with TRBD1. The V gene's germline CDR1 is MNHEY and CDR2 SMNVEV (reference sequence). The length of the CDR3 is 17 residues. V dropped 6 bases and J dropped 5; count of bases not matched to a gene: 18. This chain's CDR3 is CASRRPTPGQNSTEAFF. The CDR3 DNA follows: TGTGCCAGCAGGCGGCCGACTCCGGGACAGAATTCAACTGAAGCTTTCTTT.

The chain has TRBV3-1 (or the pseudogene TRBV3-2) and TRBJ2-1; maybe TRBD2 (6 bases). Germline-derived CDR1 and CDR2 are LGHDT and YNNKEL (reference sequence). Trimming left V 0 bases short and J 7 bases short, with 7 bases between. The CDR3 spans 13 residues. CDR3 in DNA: TGTGCCAGCAGCCAAGAACGGGGGAATGAGCAGTTCTTC. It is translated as CASSQERGNEQFF.

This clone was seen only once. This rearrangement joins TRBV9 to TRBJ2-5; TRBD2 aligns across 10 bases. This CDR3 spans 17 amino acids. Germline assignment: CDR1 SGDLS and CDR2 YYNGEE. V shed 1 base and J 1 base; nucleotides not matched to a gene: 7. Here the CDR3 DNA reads TGTGCCAGCAGCGTAAAGGCTAGCGGGAGAACCCAAGAGACCCAGTACTTC. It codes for CASSVKASGRTQETQYF. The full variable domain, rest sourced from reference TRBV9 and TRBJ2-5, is DSGVTQTPKHLITATGQRVTLRCSPRSGDLSVYWYQQSLDQGLQFLIQYYNGEERAKGNILERFSAQQFPDLHSELNLSSLELGDSALYFCASSVKASGRTQETQYFGPGTRLLVL.

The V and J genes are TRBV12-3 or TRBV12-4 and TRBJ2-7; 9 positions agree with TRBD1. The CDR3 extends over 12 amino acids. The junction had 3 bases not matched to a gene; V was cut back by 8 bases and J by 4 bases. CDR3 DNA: TGTGCCAGCGGGACAGGGATGTACGAGCAGTACTTC. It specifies CASGTGMYEQYF.

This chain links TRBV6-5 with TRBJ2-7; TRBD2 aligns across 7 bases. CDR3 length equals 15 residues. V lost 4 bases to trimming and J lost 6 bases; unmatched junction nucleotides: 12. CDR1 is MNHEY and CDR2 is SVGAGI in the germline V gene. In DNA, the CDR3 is TGTGCCAGCAGTTCCGTGGGGGGGGGAGAGGCCGAGCAGTACTTC. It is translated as CASSSVGGGEAEQYF.

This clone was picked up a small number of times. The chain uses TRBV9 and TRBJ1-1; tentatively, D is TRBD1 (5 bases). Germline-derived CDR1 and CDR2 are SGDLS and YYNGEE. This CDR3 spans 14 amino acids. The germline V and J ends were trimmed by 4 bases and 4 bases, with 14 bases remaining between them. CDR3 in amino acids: CASSLSTESTEAFF. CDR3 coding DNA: TGTGCCAGCAGCTTATCGACAGAAAGCACTGAAGCTTTCTTT.

CDR3 sequence: CSVYEAKRNTEAFF. The DNA of the CDR3 is TGCAGCGTTTACGAGGCGAAACGAAACACTGAAGCTTTCTTT. The rearrangement links TRBV29-1 to TRBJ1-1; D not resolved. Germline V gene data show CDR1 as SQVTM and CDR2 as ANQGSEA. The length of the CDR3 is 14 residues. Trimming shortened V by 5 bases and J by 2 bases, and 15 bases separated the two germline ends. The full variable domain, its missing parts supplied by reference TRBV29-1 and TRBJ1-1, is SAVISQKPSRDICQRGTSLTIQCQVDSQVTMMFWYRQQPGQSLTLIATANQGSEATYESGFVIDKFPISRPNLTFSTLTVSNMSPEDSSIYLCSVYEAKRNTEAFFGQGTRLTVV.

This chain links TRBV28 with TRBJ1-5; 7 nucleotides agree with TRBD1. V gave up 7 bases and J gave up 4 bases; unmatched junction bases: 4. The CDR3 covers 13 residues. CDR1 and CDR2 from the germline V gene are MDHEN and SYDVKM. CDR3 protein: CASTLQGNQPQHF. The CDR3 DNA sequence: TGTGCCAGCACCTTACAGGGGAATCAGCCCCAGCATTTT.

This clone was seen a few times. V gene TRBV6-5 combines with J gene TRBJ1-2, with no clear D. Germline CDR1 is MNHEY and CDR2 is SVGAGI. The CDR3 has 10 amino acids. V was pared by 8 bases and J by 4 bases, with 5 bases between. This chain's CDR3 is CASGSYGYTF. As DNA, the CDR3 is TGTGCCAGCGGGAGCTATGGCTACACCTTC.